Here is one TCR beta chain with its context. The data belong to a study of OX40 agonist ivuxolimab in advanced cancers. Study information: Patients were dosed intravenously with ivuxolimab at 0.01 to 10 mg/kg every 2 weeks.

Assay: immunoSEQ multiplex PCR; the TCRdb copy retains only in-frame clones and omits some. The sample holds 60,000 to 75,000 clones, around 93% seen once. The receptor was isolated from an adult with an advanced solid tumor such as melanoma, head and neck, liver or kidney cancer. Specimen: CD4+ or CD8+ T cells sorted from blood, collected in a trial of the OX40 agonist ivuxolimab.

The CDR3 spells CASSPYHRLAHEQFF. The CDR3, as DNA: TGTGCCAGCAGTCCGTACCACCGACTAGCGCATGAGCAGTTCTTC. The chain links TRBV27 to TRBJ2-1, with 8 bases that match TRBD2. In germline, CDR1 is MNHEY, CDR2 SMNVEV (reference sequence). The CDR3 has 15 residues. V shed 5 bases, J shed 8 bases, and the junction held 11 bases outside the gene matches.